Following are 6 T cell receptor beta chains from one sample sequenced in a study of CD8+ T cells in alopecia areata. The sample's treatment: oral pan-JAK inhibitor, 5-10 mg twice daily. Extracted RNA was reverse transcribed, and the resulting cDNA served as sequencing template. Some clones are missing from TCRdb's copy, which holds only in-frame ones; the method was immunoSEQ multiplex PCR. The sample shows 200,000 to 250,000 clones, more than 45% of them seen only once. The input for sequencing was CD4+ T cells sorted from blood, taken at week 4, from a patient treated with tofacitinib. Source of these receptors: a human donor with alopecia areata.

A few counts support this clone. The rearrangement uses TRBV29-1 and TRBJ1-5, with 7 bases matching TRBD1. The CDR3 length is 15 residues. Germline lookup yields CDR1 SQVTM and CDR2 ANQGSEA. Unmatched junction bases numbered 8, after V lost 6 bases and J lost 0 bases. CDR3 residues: CSVIMTGNSNQPQHF. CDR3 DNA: TGCAGCGTCATCATGACAGGGAATAGCAATCAGCCCCAGCATTTT.

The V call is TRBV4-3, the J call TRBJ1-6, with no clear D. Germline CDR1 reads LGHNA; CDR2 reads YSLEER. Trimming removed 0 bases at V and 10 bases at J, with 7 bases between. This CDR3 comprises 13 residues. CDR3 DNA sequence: TGCGCCAGCAGCCAAGAGATTGGGTCACCCCTCCACTTT. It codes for CASSQEIGSPLHF.

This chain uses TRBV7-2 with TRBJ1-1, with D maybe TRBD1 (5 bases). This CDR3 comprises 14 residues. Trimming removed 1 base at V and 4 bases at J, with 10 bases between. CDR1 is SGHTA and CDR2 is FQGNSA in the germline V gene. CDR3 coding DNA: TGTGCCAGCAGCTTAGTTTGGGGGACCACTGAAGCTTTCTTT. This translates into CASSLVWGTTEAFF.

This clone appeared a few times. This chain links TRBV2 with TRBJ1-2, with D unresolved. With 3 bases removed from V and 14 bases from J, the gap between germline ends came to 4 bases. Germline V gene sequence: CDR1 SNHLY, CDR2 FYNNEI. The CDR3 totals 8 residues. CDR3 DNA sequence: TGTGCCAGCAGTGAGCATACCTTC. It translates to CASSEHTF.

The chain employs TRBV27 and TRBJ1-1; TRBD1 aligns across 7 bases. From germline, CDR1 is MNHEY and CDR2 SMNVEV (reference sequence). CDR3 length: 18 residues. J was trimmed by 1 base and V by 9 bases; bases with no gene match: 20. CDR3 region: CASNPDRIFSEPNTEAFF. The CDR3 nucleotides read TGTGCCAGTAACCCGGACAGGATCTTTTCTGAGCCGAACACTGAAGCTTTCTTT.

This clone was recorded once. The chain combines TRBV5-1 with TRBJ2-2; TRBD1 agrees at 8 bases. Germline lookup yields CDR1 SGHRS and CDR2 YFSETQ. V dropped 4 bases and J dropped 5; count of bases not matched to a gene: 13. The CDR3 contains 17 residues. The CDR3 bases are TGCGCCAGCAGCCCGCAACCGACAACAGGGGGGACCGGGGAGCTGTTTTTT. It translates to CASSPQPTTGGTGELFF.